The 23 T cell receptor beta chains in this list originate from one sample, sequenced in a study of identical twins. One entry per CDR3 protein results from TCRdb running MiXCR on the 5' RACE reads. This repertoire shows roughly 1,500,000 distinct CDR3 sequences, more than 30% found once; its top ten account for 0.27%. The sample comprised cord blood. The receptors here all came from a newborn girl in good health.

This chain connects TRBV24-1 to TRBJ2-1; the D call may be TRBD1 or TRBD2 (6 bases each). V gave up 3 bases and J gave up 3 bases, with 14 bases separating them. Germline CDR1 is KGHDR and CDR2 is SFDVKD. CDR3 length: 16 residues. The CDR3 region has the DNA TGTGCCACCAGTGATAAGGGGGAGGCCGTCTACAATGAGCAGTTCTTC. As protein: CATSDKGEAVYNEQFF.

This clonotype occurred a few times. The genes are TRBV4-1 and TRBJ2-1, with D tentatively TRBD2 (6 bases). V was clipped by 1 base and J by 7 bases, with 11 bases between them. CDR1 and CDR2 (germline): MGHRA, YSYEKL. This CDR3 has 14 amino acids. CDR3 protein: CASSQVGGWNEQFF. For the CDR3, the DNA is TGCGCCAGCAGCCAAGTCGGAGGGTGGAATGAGCAGTTCTTC.

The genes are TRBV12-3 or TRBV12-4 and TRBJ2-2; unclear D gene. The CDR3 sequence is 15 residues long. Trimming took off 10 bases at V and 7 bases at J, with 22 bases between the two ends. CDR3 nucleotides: TGTGCCACCGAACCACAAACCCATGGTGGCGGGGAGCTGTTTTTT. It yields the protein CATEPQTHGGGELFF.

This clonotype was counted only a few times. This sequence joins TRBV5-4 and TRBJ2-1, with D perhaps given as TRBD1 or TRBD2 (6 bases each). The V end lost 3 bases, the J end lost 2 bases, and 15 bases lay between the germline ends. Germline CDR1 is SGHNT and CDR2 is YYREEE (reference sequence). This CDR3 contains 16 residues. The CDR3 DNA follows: TGTGCCAGCAGCTCGGAAAGGGGGAGGACCTACAATGAGCAGTTCTTC. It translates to CASSSERGRTYNEQFF.

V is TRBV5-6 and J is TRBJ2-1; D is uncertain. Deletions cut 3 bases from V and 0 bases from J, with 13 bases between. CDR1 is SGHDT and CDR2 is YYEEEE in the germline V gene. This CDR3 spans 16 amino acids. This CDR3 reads CASSSRTPLSYNEQFF. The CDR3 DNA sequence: TGTGCCAGCAGCTCGCGGACCCCTCTCTCCTACAATGAGCAGTTCTTC.

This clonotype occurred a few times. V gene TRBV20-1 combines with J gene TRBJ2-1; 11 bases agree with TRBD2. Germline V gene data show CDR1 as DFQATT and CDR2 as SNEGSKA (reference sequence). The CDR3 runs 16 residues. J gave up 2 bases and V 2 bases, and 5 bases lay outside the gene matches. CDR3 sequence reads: CSARMGLAATYNEQFF. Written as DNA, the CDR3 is TGCAGTGCTAGAATGGGACTAGCGGCAACCTACAATGAGCAGTTCTTC.

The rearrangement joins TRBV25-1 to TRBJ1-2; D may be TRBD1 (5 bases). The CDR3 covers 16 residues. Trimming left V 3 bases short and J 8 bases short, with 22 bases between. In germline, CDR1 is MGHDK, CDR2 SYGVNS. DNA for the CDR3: TGTGCCAGCAGTGATGGCGCAGGGTCTGCCTATCGAGGCTACACCTTC. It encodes CASSDGAGSAYRGYTF.

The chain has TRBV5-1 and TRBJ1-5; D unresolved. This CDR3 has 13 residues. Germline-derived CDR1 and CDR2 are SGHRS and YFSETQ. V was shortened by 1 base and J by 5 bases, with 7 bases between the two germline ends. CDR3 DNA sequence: TGCGCCAGCAGCTTGAATTGGGATCAGCCCCAGCATTTT. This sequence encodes CASSLNWDQPQHF.

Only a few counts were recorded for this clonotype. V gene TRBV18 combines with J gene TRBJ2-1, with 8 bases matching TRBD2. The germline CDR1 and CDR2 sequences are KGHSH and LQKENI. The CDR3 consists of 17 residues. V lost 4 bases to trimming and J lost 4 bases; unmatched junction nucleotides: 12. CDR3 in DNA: TGTGCCAGCTCACGCTCCATTAGCGGGATGAGTTACAATGAGCAGTTCTTC. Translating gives CASSRSISGMSYNEQFF.

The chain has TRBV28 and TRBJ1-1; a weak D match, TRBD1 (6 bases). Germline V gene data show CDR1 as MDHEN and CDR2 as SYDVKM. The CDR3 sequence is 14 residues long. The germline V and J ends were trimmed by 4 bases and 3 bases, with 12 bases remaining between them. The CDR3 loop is CASSYPTGYTEAFF. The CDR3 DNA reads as TGTGCCAGCAGTTACCCGACAGGTTACACTGAAGCTTTCTTT.

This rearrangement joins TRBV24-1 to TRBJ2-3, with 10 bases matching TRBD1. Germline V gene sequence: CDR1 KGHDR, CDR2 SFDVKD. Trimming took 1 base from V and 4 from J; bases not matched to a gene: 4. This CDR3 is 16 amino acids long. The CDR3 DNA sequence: TGTGCCACCAGTGATTTCGGGACAGGGGCGGCAGATACGCAGTATTTT. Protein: CATSDFGTGAADTQYF.

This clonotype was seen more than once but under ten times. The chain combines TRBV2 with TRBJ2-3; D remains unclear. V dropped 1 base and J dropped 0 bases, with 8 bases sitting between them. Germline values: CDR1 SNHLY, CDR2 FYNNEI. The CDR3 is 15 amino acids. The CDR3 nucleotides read TGTGCCAGCAGTGAAGGGGCAGCGAGCACAGATACGCAGTATTTT. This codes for CASSEGAASTDTQYF. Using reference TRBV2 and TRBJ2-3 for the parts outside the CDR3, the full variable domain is EPEVTQTPSHQVTQMGQEVILRCVPISNHLYFYWYRQILGQKVEFLVSFYNNEISEKSEIFDDQFSVERPDGSNFTLKIRSTKLEDSAMYFCASSEGAASTDTQYFGPGTRLTVL.

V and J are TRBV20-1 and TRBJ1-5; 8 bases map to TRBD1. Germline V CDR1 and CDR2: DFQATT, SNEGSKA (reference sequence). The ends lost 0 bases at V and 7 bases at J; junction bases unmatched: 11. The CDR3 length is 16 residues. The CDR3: CSARDPAGGFGQPQHF. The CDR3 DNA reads TGCAGTGCTAGAGATCCAGCAGGGGGCTTCGGGCAGCCCCAGCATTTT.

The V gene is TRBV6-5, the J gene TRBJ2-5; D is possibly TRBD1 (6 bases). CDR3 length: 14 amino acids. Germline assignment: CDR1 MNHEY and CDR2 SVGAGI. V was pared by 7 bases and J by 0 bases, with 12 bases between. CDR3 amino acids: CASTTRGYQETQYF. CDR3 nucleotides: TGTGCCAGCACCACAAGGGGGTACCAAGAGACCCAGTACTTC.

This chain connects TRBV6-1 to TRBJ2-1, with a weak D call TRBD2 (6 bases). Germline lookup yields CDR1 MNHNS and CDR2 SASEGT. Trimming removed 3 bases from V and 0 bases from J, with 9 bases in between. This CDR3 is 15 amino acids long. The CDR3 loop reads CASSEILASYNEQFF. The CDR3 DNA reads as TGTGCCAGCAGTGAGATACTAGCCTCCTACAATGAGCAGTTCTTC.

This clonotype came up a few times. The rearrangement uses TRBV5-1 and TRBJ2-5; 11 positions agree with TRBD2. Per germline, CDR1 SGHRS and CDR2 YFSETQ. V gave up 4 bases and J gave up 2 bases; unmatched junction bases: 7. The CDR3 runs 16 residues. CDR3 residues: CASSQWTSGLQETQYF. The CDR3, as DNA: TGCGCCAGCAGCCAGTGGACTAGCGGGTTACAAGAGACCCAGTACTTC.

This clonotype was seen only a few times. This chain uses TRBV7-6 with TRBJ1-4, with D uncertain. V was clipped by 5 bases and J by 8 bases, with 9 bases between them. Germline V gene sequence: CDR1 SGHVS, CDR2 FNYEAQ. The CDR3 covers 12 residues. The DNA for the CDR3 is TGTGCCAGCAGCGAAGGGTACGAAAAACTGTTTTTT. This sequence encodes CASSEGYEKLFF.

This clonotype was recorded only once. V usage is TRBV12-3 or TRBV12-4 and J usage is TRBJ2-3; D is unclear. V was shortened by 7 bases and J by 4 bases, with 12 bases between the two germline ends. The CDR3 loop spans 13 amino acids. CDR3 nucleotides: TGTGCCAGCACTTTCTCTAGGTCAGATACGCAGTATTTT. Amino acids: CASTFSRSDTQYF.

The CDR3 sequence is CASSQGPGTGREKLFF. The CDR3 DNA is TGTGCCAGCAGCCAAGGCCCCGGGACAGGGAGGGAAAAACTGTTTTTT. J is TRBJ1-4 and V is TRBV4-2, with TRBD1 matching 9 bases. The CDR3 is 16 residues long. The junction had 8 bases not matched to a gene; V was cut back by 1 base and J by 8 bases. Germline V gene lookup returns CDR1 LGHNA and CDR2 YNFKEQ.

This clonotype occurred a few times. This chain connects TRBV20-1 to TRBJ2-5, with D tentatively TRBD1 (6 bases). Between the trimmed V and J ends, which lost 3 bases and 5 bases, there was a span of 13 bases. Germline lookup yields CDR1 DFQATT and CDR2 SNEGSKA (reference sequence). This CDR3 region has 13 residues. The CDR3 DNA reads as TGCAGTGCTAGGGACAGAAGATGGGAGACCCAGTACTTC. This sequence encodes CSARDRRWETQYF.

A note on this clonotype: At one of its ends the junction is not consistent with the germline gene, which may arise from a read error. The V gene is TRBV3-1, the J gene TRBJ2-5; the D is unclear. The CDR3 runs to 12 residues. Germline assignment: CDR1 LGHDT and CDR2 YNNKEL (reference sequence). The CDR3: CAGRGLQETQYF. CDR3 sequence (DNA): TGTGCCGGCAGAGGCCTCCAAGAGACCCAGTACTTC.

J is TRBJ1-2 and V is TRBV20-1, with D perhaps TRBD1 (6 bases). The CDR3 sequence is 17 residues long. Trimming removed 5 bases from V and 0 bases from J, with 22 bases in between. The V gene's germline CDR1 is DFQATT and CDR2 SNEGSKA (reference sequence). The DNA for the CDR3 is TGCAGTGCTCCCCGCGTCCACAGGGAACCGCCTAACTATGGCTACACCTTC. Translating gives CSAPRVHREPPNYGYTF.

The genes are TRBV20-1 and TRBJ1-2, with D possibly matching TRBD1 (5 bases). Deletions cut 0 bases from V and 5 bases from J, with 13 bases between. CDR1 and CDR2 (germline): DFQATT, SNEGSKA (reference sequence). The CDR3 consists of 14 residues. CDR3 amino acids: CSARDPLGQYGYTF. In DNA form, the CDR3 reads TGCAGTGCTAGAGATCCCCTTGGACAATATGGCTACACCTTC.